The T cell receptor beta chain under discussion was sequenced for a study of blood T cell repertoires in COVID-19. The overall study: Donors in the United States, Italy and Spain gave samples during acute or convalescent COVID-19. The cDNA or gDNA used as material had been derived from T cells, B-cell-depleted T cells, or PBMCs.

With V trimmed by 5 bases and J by 2 bases, 5 bases remained unmatched. The CDR3 runs 14 residues. Germline lookup yields CDR1 ENHRY and CDR2 SYGVKD. Study processing details: Estimates of nucleated cell counts were drawn from the amplification of reference gene primers. Assay used: immunoSEQ multiplex PCR; TCRdb lists only in-frame clones, some missing. The V and J calls and clone size come from that table; D and trimming were worked out from the DNA. The sample includes some 150,000 clones, around four fifths seen only once; the top ten take 1.6%. Input material: peripheral blood. This sequence was found in a human donor in a cohort sampled during active COVID-19. The chain employs TRBV10-3 and TRBJ2-7; 8 bases are shared with TRBD2. In DNA form, the CDR3 reads TGTGCCATCAGTCTTAGCGGGGACACCTACGAGCAGTACTTC. This codes for CAISLSGDTYEQYF.